This T cell receptor beta chain appears in the sequencing data of a study of blood T cell repertoires in COVID-19. Study information: Samples came from the United States, Italy and Spain, spanning acute and convalescent COVID-19. Sample material is recorded as cDNA or gDNA derived from T cells, B-cell-depleted T cells, or PBMCs.

The authors' processing: Amplification with reference gene primers provided the estimates of nucleated cell counts. Clones were read by immunoSEQ multiplex PCR, and TCRdb kept only the in-frame ones, dropping some. For V, J and clone size, that table is used; D and trimming come from the DNA. The sample yields fewer than 65,000 clones, more than 80% seen once. Comment on this clone: Within the sample, other DNA sequences also encode this same CDR3.

Germline CDR1 and CDR2: MNHEY and SMNVEV (reference sequence). With V trimmed by 6 bases and J by 0 bases, 14 bases remained unmatched. This CDR3 region has 17 residues. The chain uses TRBV27 and TRBJ2-7; 7 nucleotides align to TRBD1. The sequence derives from a man in his 60s with acute or convalescent COVID-19. Material: peripheral blood. CDR3 bases: TGTGCCAGCAGCATTAGAGCTCGGGACAGATTCTCCTACGAGCAGTACTTC. Its translation: CASSIRARDRFSYEQYF.